This TCR beta chain was documented in a study of blood T cell repertoires in COVID-19. The germline gives CDR1 SGDLS, CDR2 YYNGEE. This CDR3 comprises 16 residues. Trimming took 0 bases from V and 6 from J; bases not matched to a gene: 8. In the authors' workflow: For nucleated cells, counts were estimated from reference gene primer amplification. Libraries were prepared by immunoSEQ multiplex PCR; TCRdb keeps only in-frame clonotypes and omits some of them. V, J and clone size are those of that table, while D and trimming were read from the DNA. This sample has roughly 200,000 clones, with about 85% found just once.

The genes are TRBV9 and TRBJ2-1; 8 bases line up with TRBD1. The receptor's source is a man between 35 and 55 years old who had recovered from COVID-19. Source material: PBMCs or T cells enriched from blood (not recorded which). CDR3 region: CASSVETGEAGNEQFF. In DNA, the CDR3 is TGTGCCAGCAGCGTAGAGACAGGGGAAGCTGGCAATGAGCAGTTCTTC. Full variable domain (missing parts from reference TRBV9 and TRBJ2-1): DSGVTQTPKHLITATGQRVTLRCSPRSGDLSVYWYQQSLDQGLQFLIQYYNGEERAKGNILERFSAQQFPDLHSELNLSSLELGDSALYFCASSVETGEAGNEQFFGPGTRLTVL.